Shown below are 26 T cell receptor beta chains from a single sample sequenced in a study of OX40 agonist ivuxolimab in advanced cancers. This table comes from immunoSEQ multiplex PCR, and its TCRdb copy is limited to in-frame clones, with some not included. The data show about 120,000 clones, 75% to 90% seen once. The material sequenced was CD4+ or CD8+ T cells sorted from blood, taken in a trial of the OX40 agonist ivuxolimab. The receptors were gathered from an adult with an advanced solid tumor such as melanoma, head and neck, liver or kidney cancer.

In its sample, this clone was seen a few times. The chain carries TRBV11-2 and TRBJ2-2; 7 bases map to TRBD2. CDR3 size: 15 residues. V was pared by 6 bases and J by 1 base, with 5 bases of the junction left unmatched. Germline V gene data show CDR1 as SGHAT and CDR2 as FQNNGV. The DNA for the CDR3 is TGTGCCAGCAGAGTCGCGGGGGTGAACACCGGGGAGCTGTTTTTT. It translates to CASRVAGVNTGELFF. Variable domain in full (rest from reference TRBV11-2 and TRBJ2-2): EAGVAQSPRYKIIEKRQSVAFWCNPISGHATLYWYQQILGQGPKLLIQFQNNGVVDDSQLPKDRFSAERLKGVDSTLKIQPAKLEDSAVYLCASRVAGVNTGELFFGEGSRLTVL.

The rearrangement uses TRBV9 and TRBJ2-1; the D gene is possibly TRBD1 (5 bases). This CDR3 region has 16 residues. Between the trimmed V and J ends, which lost 3 bases and 1 base, there was a span of 14 bases. Germline assignment: CDR1 SGDLS and CDR2 YYNGEE. CDR3 coding DNA: TGTGCCAGCAGCGAACAAACAGGACGGTCCTACAATGAGCAGTTCTTC. Its protein is CASSEQTGRSYNEQFF.

V usage is TRBV18 and J usage is TRBJ2-5; D gene unclear. Trimming pared 2 bases from V and 1 base from J, leaving 8 bases between. Germline lookup yields CDR1 KGHSH and CDR2 LQKENI. CDR3 length: 14 amino acids. The DNA for the CDR3 is TGTGCCAGCTCACCATCTGGGATCCAAGAGACCCAGTACTTC. It yields the protein CASSPSGIQETQYF.

The V and J genes are TRBV6-5 and TRBJ2-7, with a tentative D call TRBD2 (5 bases). V was pared by 7 bases and J by 3 bases, with 10 bases between. Germline assignment: CDR1 MNHEY and CDR2 SVGAGI. CDR3 size: 12 residues. The CDR3 loop reads CASNGRGYEQYF. The DNA of the CDR3 is TGTGCCAGCAATGGGAGAGGCTACGAGCAGTACTTC.

The chain is built from TRBV15 and TRBJ1-4; D unresolved. The CDR3 is 13 residues long. Deletions cut 6 bases from V and 0 bases from J, with 5 bases between. The germline CDR1 and CDR2 sequences are LNHNV and YYDKDF (reference sequence). DNA for the CDR3: TGTGCCACCAGGCGAACAACTAATGAAAAACTGTTTTTT. It codes for CATRRTTNEKLFF.

The chain recombines TRBV7-6 with TRBJ2-2; D is undetermined. Between the trimmed V and J ends, which lost 1 base and 6 bases, there was a span of 15 bases. Germline lookup yields CDR1 SGHVS and CDR2 FNYEAQ. This CDR3 is 16 amino acids long. DNA for the CDR3: TGTGCCAGCAGCTTAGAAGGTCCCGCGGACCCCGGGGAGCTGTTTTTT. It yields the protein CASSLEGPADPGELFF.

This chain links TRBV30 with TRBJ2-7; D gene ambiguous. Trimming cost V 4 bases and J 1 base, with 8 bases left between them. This CDR3 spans 12 amino acids. Germline CDR1 and CDR2: GTSNPN and SVGIG (reference sequence). The chain's CDR3 is CAWKQSSYEQYF. The CDR3 coding sequence is TGTGCCTGGAAACAGTCATCCTACGAGCAGTACTTC.

The chain combines TRBV21-1 with TRBJ2-4; TRBD2, the D gene given by the table, was not confirmed from the DNA. TRBV21-1 is an annotated pseudogene. The CDR3 loop spans 18 amino acids. This CDR3 is CASSKGRVGRLAKNIQYF. The CDR3 DNA sequence: TGTGCCAGCAGCAAGGGAAGGGTAGGGAGATTAGCCAAAAACATTCAGTACTTC.

The rearrangement uses TRBV5-1 and TRBJ2-4, with D tentatively TRBD2 (7 bases). V was cut by 0 bases and J by 5 bases, with 9 bases left in between. CDR3 length equals 14 residues. Germline V gives CDR1 SGHRS, CDR2 YFSETQ. The CDR3: CASSLDGGQNIQYF. In DNA form, the CDR3 reads TGCGCCAGCAGCTTGGACGGGGGGCAAAACATTCAGTACTTC.

The rearrangement links TRBV7-7 to TRBJ2-4; either TRBD1 or TRBD2 may supply D (5 bases each). Between the trimmed V and J ends, which lost 5 bases and 3 bases, there was a span of 23 bases. The CDR3 totals 18 residues. The germline V gene encodes CDR1 SSHAT and CDR2 FNYEAQ (reference sequence). The CDR3 sequence: CASSGAERAHVGKNIQYF. The CDR3 region has the DNA TGTGCCAGCAGCGGGGCTGAGAGGGCACACGTGGGCAAAAACATTCAGTACTTC. The whole variable domain, remainder taken from reference TRBV7-7 and TRBJ2-4, is GAGVSQSPRYKVTKRGQDVTLRCDPISSHATLYWYQQALGQGPEFLTYFNYEAQPDKSGLPSDRFSAERPEGSISTLTIQRTEQRDSAMYRCASSGAERAHVGKNIQYFGAGTRLSVL.

V is TRBV7-2 and J is TRBJ2-7; 10 bases map to TRBD2. The germline CDR1 and CDR2 sequences are SGHTA and FQGNSA. V dropped 2 bases and J dropped 4; count of bases not matched to a gene: 8. This CDR3 has 16 amino acids. This chain's CDR3 is CASSLWGGLATYEQYF. The CDR3 coding sequence is TGTGCCAGCAGCTTATGGGGGGGACTAGCGACTTACGAGCAGTACTTC.

The CDR3 DNA reads TGTGCCATCAGTGAGAGGCAGGGGGCTAGTGGCTACACCTTC. Residues: CAISERQGASGYTF. This sequence joins TRBV10-3 and TRBJ1-2; 8 nucleotides line up with TRBD1. Germline V gene data show CDR1 as ENHRY and CDR2 as SYGVKD. The CDR3 spans 14 residues. The V gene end was trimmed by 2 bases and the J gene end by 7 bases; junction bases not matched to a gene: 6.

J is TRBJ1-1 and V is TRBV9; no clear D. The ends were cut back, 3 bases at V and 4 bases at J, with 16 bases in the middle. Germline values: CDR1 SGDLS, CDR2 YYNGEE. The CDR3 consists of 15 residues. The CDR3, as DNA: TGTGCCAGCAGCGCAGGAGGAGGGCGAACCACTGAAGCTTTCTTT. It yields the protein CASSAGGGRTTEAFF.

This clone has just one count. The chain carries TRBV10-3 and TRBJ2-3; perhaps TRBD2 as D (8 bases). Germline CDR1 ENHRY, CDR2 SYGVKD. Deletions cut 8 bases from V and 4 bases from J, with 25 bases between. The length of the CDR3 is 17 residues. CDR3 nucleotides: TGTGCCATCGGAGGCGGGGGGCCATCTACAGGGGCAGATACGCAGTATTTT. Translation: CAIGGGGPSTGADTQYF.

CDR3 protein: CASRETGAGNTIYF. In DNA, the CDR3 is TGCGCCAGCAGGGAGACAGGGGCTGGAAACACCATATATTTT. The chain links TRBV10-2 to TRBJ1-3; 8 nucleotides line up with TRBD1. Losses at the gene ends were 6 bases for V and 2 bases for J; bases not matched to a gene: 3. The germline V gene encodes CDR1 WSHSY and CDR2 SAAADI. This CDR3 is built from 14 residues.

The rearrangement uses TRBV18 and TRBJ1-4; D gene unclear. The CDR3 extends over 14 amino acids. Trimming pared 6 bases from V and 3 bases from J, leaving 11 bases between. Per the germline V gene, CDR1 is KGHSH and CDR2 is LQKENI. CDR3 loop: CASSLGGANEKLFF. Here the CDR3 DNA reads TGTGCCAGCTCTCTCGGAGGAGCTAATGAAAAACTGTTTTTT.

This chain connects TRBV18 to TRBJ2-5, with D hard to call. Germline lookup yields CDR1 KGHSH and CDR2 LQKENI. V lost 2 bases, J lost 2 bases, and 12 bases lay in between. This CDR3 comprises 15 residues. CDR3 nucleotides: TGTGCCAGCTCACCAAGGCTACAGAGGCAAGAGACCCAGTACTTC. Translated: CASSPRLQRQETQYF. Full variable domain (rest looked up from reference TRBV18 and TRBJ2-5): NAGVMQNPRHLVRRRGQEARLRCSPMKGHSHVYWYRQLPEEGLKFMVYLQKENIIDESGMPKERFSAEFPKEGPSILRIQQVVRGDSAAYFCASSPRLQRQETQYFGPGTRLLVL.

J is TRBJ2-7 and V is TRBV19, with D possibly called TRBD1 or TRBD2 (7 bases each). Looked up from germline, CDR1 is LNHDA and CDR2 is SQIVND (reference sequence). The CDR3 length is 13 residues. Trimming left V 3 bases short and J 7 bases short, with 13 bases between. CDR3 in amino acids: CASSIRQGGEQYF. CDR3 DNA: TGTGCCAGTAGTATTCGACAGGGAGGGGAGCAGTACTTC. The full variable domain, in which reference TRBV19 and TRBJ2-7 provide the parts outside the CDR3, is DGGITQSPKYLFRKEGQNVTLSCEQNLNHDAMYWYRQDPGQGLRLIYYSQIVNDFQKGDIAEGYSVSREKKESFPLTVTSAQKNPTAFYLCASSIRQGGEQYFGPGTRLTVT.

This chain links TRBV5-6 with TRBJ2-3, with 12 bases lining up with TRBD1. Germline lookup yields CDR1 SGHDT and CDR2 YYEEEE. V lost 4 bases and J lost 3; bases outside the gene matches: 3. The CDR3 sequence is 15 residues long. The CDR3 DNA follows: TGTGCCAGCAGCCGGGACAGGGGGCTTACAGATACGCAGTATTTT. It is translated as CASSRDRGLTDTQYF.

This chain's CDR3 is CASSLARDLRETQYF. DNA for the CDR3: TGCGCCAGCAGCTTGGCTCGGGACTTACGGGAGACCCAGTACTTC. The V call is TRBV5-1, the J call TRBJ2-5; D may be TRBD2 (6 bases). V was shortened by 0 bases and J by 5 bases, with 14 bases between the two germline ends. This CDR3 has 15 amino acids. CDR1 SGHRS and CDR2 YFSETQ come from the germline V gene. The full variable domain, with the rest looked up from reference TRBV5-1 and TRBJ2-5, is KAGVTQTPRYLIKTRGQQVTLSCSPISGHRSVSWYQQTPGQGLQFLFEYFSETQRNKGNFPGRFSGRQFSNSRSEMNVSTLELGDSALYLCASSLARDLRETQYFGPGTRLLVL.

The chain combines TRBV7-2 with TRBJ2-5, with D maybe TRBD1 (6 bases). Germline assignment: CDR1 SGHTA and CDR2 FQGNSA. The CDR3 loop spans 14 amino acids. V was cut by 1 base and J by 6 bases, with 12 bases left in between. CDR3: CASSLELGAKTQYF. DNA for the CDR3: TGTGCCAGCAGCTTAGAACTGGGGGCTAAGACCCAGTACTTC. Drawing the rest from reference TRBV7-2 and TRBJ2-5, the complete variable domain is GAGVSQSPSNKVTEKGKDVELRCDPISGHTALYWYRQSLGQGLEFLIYFQGNSAPDKSGLPSDRFSAERTGGSVSTLTIQRTQQEDSAVYLCASSLELGAKTQYFGPGTRLLVL.

V gene TRBV7-2 combines with J gene TRBJ2-2, with 12 bases that match TRBD2. Germline CDR1 is SGHTA and CDR2 is FQGNSA. Unmatched junction bases numbered 4, after V lost 6 bases and J lost 5 bases. There are 15 residues in the CDR3. CDR3 bases: TGTGCCAGCAGACTAGCGGGGGGAGGTACCGGGGAGCTGTTTTTT. Translation gives CASRLAGGGTGELFF.

The V and J genes are TRBV9 and TRBJ2-2, with D uncertain. V lost 0 bases, J lost 7 bases, and 4 bases lay in between. CDR1 is SGDLS, CDR2 YYNGEE, per germline. CDR3 length: 12 amino acids. The CDR3 coding sequence is TGTGCCAGCAGCGTAGTGAGCGGGGAGCTGTTTTTT. As protein: CASSVVSGELFF.

The chain couples TRBV5-4 to TRBJ2-2; 8 bases match TRBD1. Trimming cost V 5 bases and J 1 base; bases outside gene matches: 7. CDR1 SGHNT and CDR2 YYREEE come from the germline V gene (reference sequence). The CDR3 extends over 16 amino acids. In DNA, the CDR3 is TGTGCCAGCAGTCATGGACAGGGTCAGAACACCGGGGAGCTGTTTTTT. Protein: CASSHGQGQNTGELFF.

The chain is built from TRBV5-1 and TRBJ2-3; D may be TRBD1 (6 bases). V was clipped by 5 bases and J by 5 bases, with 12 bases between them. Germline V gene sequence: CDR1 SGHRS, CDR2 YFSETQ. The CDR3 contains 13 residues. The CDR3 loop reads CASRQTGGDTQYF. CDR3 DNA sequence: TGCGCCAGCAGACAGACAGGAGGAGATACGCAGTATTTT.

This clone was counted between two and nine times. The chain employs TRBV7-8 and TRBJ1-2; D perhaps matches TRBD1 (6 bases). The CDR3 covers 15 residues. The V end lost 5 bases, the J end lost 0 bases, and 13 bases lay between the germline ends. Per germline, CDR1 SGHVS and CDR2 FQNEAQ. For the CDR3, the DNA is TGTGCCAGCAGCCAGGTGGGGGCGACTAACTATGGCTACACCTTC. Encoded protein: CASSQVGATNYGYTF.